These 27 T cell receptor beta chains were all obtained from the same sample, sequenced in a study of cytomegalovirus exposure and HLA in healthy donors. The PCR contained 60 Vbeta and 13 Jbeta primers. Some clones are missing from TCRdb's copy, which holds only in-frame ones; the method was immunoSEQ multiplex PCR. In the table there are about 140,000 clones, approximately 82% of which are singletons. Sequenced sample: PBMCs. These receptor sequences come from a man aged 25 to 45 in good health and CMV-seropositive.

The chain is built from TRBV7-2 and TRBJ2-1; a possible D gene is TRBD2 (5 bases). V lost 5 bases, J lost 7 bases, and 21 bases lay in between. The CDR3 extends over 16 amino acids. Germline values: CDR1 SGHTA, CDR2 FQGNSA. The CDR3 DNA sequence: TGTGCCAGCAGCCCAGGACTGCCCCCTTTAGGGAATGAGCAGTTCTTC. This codes for CASSPGLPPLGNEQFF.

The rearrangement uses TRBV9 and TRBJ1-1; perhaps TRBD1 as D (5 bases). Trimming removed 4 bases from V and 10 bases from J, with 20 bases in between. Germline V gene sequence: CDR1 SGDLS, CDR2 YYNGEE. The CDR3 is 14 residues long. The CDR3 DNA reads as TGTGCCAGCAGCCCGACGGACACATCGTTGAGAGCTTTCTTT. This gives the protein CASSPTDTSLRAFF.

This chain links TRBV4-2 with TRBJ1-1, with D maybe TRBD1 (6 bases). CDR3 length equals 15 residues. The V end lost 8 bases, the J end lost 1 base, and 17 bases lay between the germline ends. The germline V gene has CDR1 LGHNA and CDR2 YNFKEQ. CDR3 nucleotides: TGTGCCAGCTCCGAATTAGGGGGTGCGAACACTGAAGCTTTCTTT. It specifies CASSELGGANTEAFF.

The chain employs TRBV11-2 and TRBJ1-4; unclear D gene. Trimming took off 3 bases at V and 7 bases at J, with 6 bases between the two ends. CDR3 size: 12 residues. CDR1 and CDR2 from the germline V gene are SGHAT and FQNNGV. The CDR3 reads CASSFQFEKLFF. The DNA of the CDR3 is TGTGCCAGCAGCTTCCAGTTTGAAAAACTGTTTTTT.

This chain links TRBV10-2 with TRBJ1-2; D might be TRBD1 (5 bases). V was clipped by 3 bases and J by 6 bases, with 20 bases between them. In germline, CDR1 is WSHSY, CDR2 SAAADI. The CDR3 runs to 16 residues. The CDR3 region has the DNA TGCGCCAGCAGTGATCCTGGGGCCTGGCGAACGGATGGCTACACCTTC. As protein: CASSDPGAWRTDGYTF.

This clone has just one count. The chain uses TRBV5-6 and TRBJ1-4; 8 nucleotides agree with TRBD1. V lost 4 bases, J lost 4 bases, and 6 bases stayed unmatched. The germline CDR1 and CDR2 sequences are SGHDT and YYEEEE. CDR3 length equals 15 residues. The CDR3 protein is CASSPRGLGNEKLFF. CDR3 in DNA: TGTGCCAGCAGCCCCAGGGGGCTAGGTAATGAAAAACTGTTTTTT.

The chain recombines TRBV29-1 with TRBJ2-1, with D possibly matching TRBD1 (8 bases). The CDR3 runs to 12 residues. Deletions cut 5 bases from V and 7 bases from J, with 12 bases between. CDR1 and CDR2 (germline): SQVTM, ANQGSEA. This CDR3 is CSVSQGGNEQFF. CDR3 in DNA: TGCAGCGTTTCACAGGGGGGGAATGAGCAGTTCTTC.

V gene TRBV6-1 combines with J gene TRBJ1-2; the D gene is possibly TRBD1 (6 bases). V was trimmed by 2 bases and J by 6 bases, leaving 22 bases between them. Germline loops: CDR1 MNHNS, CDR2 SASEGT. This CDR3 has 17 residues. The CDR3 DNA reads as TGTGCCAGCAGTGAACGAATCCGAGGACAGCCTGGGGATGGCTACACCTTC. Its protein product is CASSERIRGQPGDGYTF.

The table lists this clone with a count of one. The CDR3 region is CASSRGLAGGPGELFF. In nucleotides, the CDR3 is TGTGCCAGCAGCCGGGGTCTCGCGGGAGGGCCTGGGGAGCTGTTTTTT. The chain couples TRBV9 to TRBJ2-2, with 9 bases that match TRBD2. CDR1 is SGDLS and CDR2 is YYNGEE in the germline V gene. The J segment lost 8 bases and the V segment lost 4 bases, leaving 12 bases of the junction unmatched. The CDR3 runs to 16 residues.

The chain combines TRBV2 with TRBJ2-2; the match to TRBD1 covers 8 bases. Trimming at V came to 6 bases and at J to 2 bases, leaving 11 bases not matched to a gene. Germline loops: CDR1 SNHLY, CDR2 FYNNEI. CDR3 length: 17 amino acids. In DNA form, the CDR3 reads TGTGCCAGCAGCAGGGTGGGGACAGGTTATAACACCGGGGAGCTGTTTTTT. Amino acid sequence: CASSRVGTGYNTGELFF. Filled out from reference TRBV2 and TRBJ2-2, the complete variable domain reads EPEVTQTPSHQVTQMGQEVILRCVPISNHLYFYWYRQILGQKVEFLVSFYNNEISEKSEIFDDQFSVERPDGSNFTLKIRSTKLEDSAMYFCASSRVGTGYNTGELFFGEGSRLTVL.

The chain recombines TRBV27 with TRBJ1-3; 11 bases agree with TRBD1. The V segment lost 1 base and the J segment 5 bases; nucleotides outside the gene matches: 10. CDR1 and CDR2 from the germline V gene are MNHEY and SMNVEV (reference sequence). CDR3 length equals 18 residues. CDR3 sequence (DNA): TGTGCCAGCAGTTTATATAGTGGGGACAGGGGGTCGAGAAACACCATATATTTT. Translated: CASSLYSGDRGSRNTIYF.

The chain is built from TRBV7-3 and TRBJ2-5; tentatively, D is TRBD2 (6 bases). The CDR3 is 13 amino acids. Germline CDR1 reads SGHTA; CDR2 reads FQGTGA. Trimming pared 2 bases from V and 3 bases from J, leaving 7 bases between. The CDR3 spells CASSLGGKETQYF. The CDR3 nucleotides read TGTGCCAGCAGCTTAGGGGGGAAAGAGACCCAGTACTTC. Supplemented by reference TRBV7-3 and TRBJ2-5, the full variable domain reads GAGVSQTPSNKVTEKGKYVELRCDPISGHTALYWYRQSLGQGPEFLIYFQGTGAADDSGLPNDRFFAVRPEGSVSTLKIQRTERGDSAVYLCASSLGGKETQYFGPGTRLLVL.

This chain joins TRBV5-4 and TRBJ2-5; 8 bases align to TRBD1. This CDR3 is 15 amino acids long. After removal of 0 bases from V and 4 bases from J, the junction contained 5 bases not matched to a gene. CDR1 is SGHNT, CDR2 YYREEE, per germline (reference sequence). The CDR3 DNA is TGTGCCAGCAGCTTGGGACAGGGGTTGGGAGAGACCCAGTACTTC. This translates into CASSLGQGLGETQYF.

This clone was observed once. V is TRBV9 and J is TRBJ1-3; 11 bases match TRBD1. This CDR3 contains 17 residues. Trimming took 4 bases from V and 1 from J; bases not matched to a gene: 7. Germline assignment: CDR1 SGDLS and CDR2 YYNGEE. CDR3 DNA: TGTGCCAGCAGCCCCCCGGGGACAGGGGGTTCTGGAAACACCATATATTTT. Translated, it gives CASSPPGTGGSGNTIYF. Looking up the rest from reference TRBV9 and TRBJ1-3 gives the full variable domain: DSGVTQTPKHLITATGQRVTLRCSPRSGDLSVYWYQQSLDQGLQFLIQYYNGEERAKGNILERFSAQQFPDLHSELNLSSLELGDSALYFCASSPPGTGGSGNTIYFGEGSWLTVV.

The V and J genes are TRBV5-4 and TRBJ2-7, with TRBD2 identical over 11 bases. Germline assignment: CDR1 SGHNT and CDR2 YYREEE (reference sequence). This CDR3 has 17 amino acids. V shed 2 bases, J shed 5 bases, and the junction held 12 bases outside the gene matches. The CDR3 sequence is CASSFGVAGGPRDEQYF. For the CDR3, the DNA is TGTGCCAGCAGCTTTGGGGTAGCGGGAGGGCCGAGAGACGAGCAGTACTTC.

The V and J genes are TRBV28 and TRBJ2-3; TRBD2 agrees at 11 bases. Germline-derived CDR1 and CDR2 are MDHEN and SYDVKM. The CDR3 spans 15 residues. Unmatched junction bases numbered 4, after V lost 5 bases and J lost 3 bases. CDR3 sequence (DNA): TGTGCCAGCAGTGGGACTAGCGGTGTAACAGATACGCAGTATTTT. It codes for CASSGTSGVTDTQYF.

The chain has TRBV27 and TRBJ1-4; D not certain. CDR3 length: 16 amino acids. V shed 5 bases and J shed 4 bases, with 17 bases lying between them. Germline CDR1 is MNHEY and CDR2 is SMNVEV (reference sequence). CDR3: CASSPSGQLYNEKLFF. Written as DNA, the CDR3 is TGTGCCAGCAGTCCATCAGGTCAGCTTTATAATGAAAAACTGTTTTTT.

The sample holds a few counts of this clone. The chain links TRBV6-4 to TRBJ1-1; weak D call: TRBD1 (5 bases). The CDR3 contains 14 residues. CDR1 MRHNA and CDR2 SNTAGT come from the germline V gene. V lost 0 bases to trimming and J lost 5 bases, with 10 bases between them. The CDR3 sequence: CASSDSTAGTEAFF. The DNA for the CDR3 is TGTGCCAGCAGTGACTCGACAGCGGGAACTGAAGCTTTCTTT.

J is TRBJ2-2 and V is TRBV7-3; 9 bases fit TRBD1. The junction had 6 bases not matched to a gene; V was cut back by 5 bases and J by 5 bases. From germline, CDR1 is SGHTA and CDR2 FQGTGA. This CDR3 region has 15 residues. The CDR3 loop is CASSPNRGPTGELFF. The CDR3 nucleotides read TGTGCCAGCAGCCCAAACAGGGGGCCGACCGGGGAGCTGTTTTTT.

The chain carries TRBV7-8 and TRBJ2-7; D is perhaps TRBD2 (6 bases). Germline CDR1 SGHVS, CDR2 FQNEAQ. This CDR3 is 14 amino acids long. Trimming shortened V by 5 bases and J by 5 bases, and 16 bases separated the two germline ends. The DNA for the CDR3 is TGTGCCAGCAGCCCCGGGCTAGCGAGCGACGAGCAGTACTTC. Amino acids: CASSPGLASDEQYF. Based on the CDR3 plus reference TRBV7-8 and TRBJ2-7, the full variable domain is GAGVSQSPRYKVAKRGQDVALRCDPISGHVSLFWYQQALGQGPEFLTYFQNEAQLDKSGLPSDRFFAERPEGSVSTLKIQRTQQEDSAVYLCASSPGLASDEQYFGPGTRLTVT.

J is TRBJ2-7 and V is TRBV27; 7 bases map to TRBD1. V gave up 7 bases and J gave up 2 bases; unmatched junction bases: 8. CDR3 length equals 14 residues. Per the germline V gene, CDR1 is MNHEY and CDR2 is SMNVEV (reference sequence). Here the CDR3 reads CASTRTGQPYEQYF. CDR3 nucleotide sequence: TGTGCCAGCACCCGTACGGGACAGCCCTACGAGCAGTACTTC.

The V call is TRBV29-1, the J call TRBJ2-1; D perhaps matches TRBD1 (5 bases). There are 14 residues in the CDR3. Between the trimmed V and J ends, which lost 3 bases and 9 bases, there was a span of 18 bases. The germline CDR1 and CDR2 sequences are SQVTM and ANQGSEA. In nucleotides, the CDR3 is TGCAGCGTTGATAAGGGGCAGGGTAGGGGTGAGCAGTTCTTC. It translates to CSVDKGQGRGEQFF.

This sequence joins TRBV6-6 and TRBJ2-1, with TRBD2 matching over 11 bases. The CDR3 length is 14 residues. Germline assignment: CDR1 MNHNY and CDR2 SVGAGI (reference sequence). The ends lost 6 bases at V and 6 bases at J; junction bases unmatched: 4. The CDR3 coding sequence is TGTGCCAGCAGATTAGCGGGAGGGATCAATGAGCAGTTCTTC. Its translation: CASRLAGGINEQFF.

The CDR3 bases are TGTGCCATCAGTACTAGCTCCAGCACCGGGGAGCTGTTTTTT. It yields the protein CAISTSSSTGELFF. The chain recombines TRBV10-3 with TRBJ2-2, with a weak D call TRBD2 (6 bases). The CDR3 covers 14 residues. The germline gives CDR1 ENHRY, CDR2 SYGVKD. Deletions cut 5 bases from V and 4 bases from J, with 11 bases between.

CDR3: CASSSLAHSGNTIYF. CDR3 bases: TGTGCCAGCAGCTCCCTGGCCCACTCTGGAAACACCATATATTTT. The V and J genes are TRBV7-2 and TRBJ1-3, with D unclear. Deletions cut 4 bases from V and 0 bases from J, with 10 bases between. This CDR3 has 15 residues. Germline V gene lookup returns CDR1 SGHTA and CDR2 FQGNSA.

CDR3 region: CASAQSSYNEQFF. The CDR3 nucleotides are TGCGCCAGCGCCCAGTCTTCCTACAATGAGCAGTTCTTC. The V gene is TRBV5-1, the J gene TRBJ2-1; no clear D. Per germline, CDR1 SGHRS and CDR2 YFSETQ. V was pared by 7 bases and J by 1 base, with 9 bases between. CDR3 length: 13 amino acids.

This sequence joins TRBV18 and TRBJ1-6; possible D gene TRBD1, 6 bases. This CDR3 region has 16 residues. The germline gives CDR1 KGHSH, CDR2 LQKENI. V lost 6 bases to trimming and J lost 9 bases, with 21 bases between them. The CDR3 coding sequence is TGTGCCAGCTCTCTCAAGGGCAGGGGCGTAGGTTCACCCCTCCACTTT. Translation: CASSLKGRGVGSPLHF.